These T cell receptor beta chains were read from a single sample in a study of T cell changes during pregnancy in multiple sclerosis. Clones were sequenced by immunoSEQ multiplex PCR, and TCRdb holds only the in-frame ones, with some missing. The sample records 95,000 to 100,000 clones, about nine tenths being singletons. The input for sequencing was peripheral blood, taken in the second trimester of pregnancy. Every receptor here comes from a female donor with multiple sclerosis, enrolled in a pregnancy study. The CDR3 runs from the conserved cysteine through the conserved F or W. A D gene is named only where the DNA matches it firmly. Only part of the rows carry a size: once, few, many, or a class if the clone is expanded.

-,TRBD2,TRBV29-1,TRBJ2-2,CSVEGTSVNTGELFF,TGCAGCGTTGAGGGGACTAGCGTGAACACCGGGGAGCTGTTTTTT
-,-,TRBV5-1,TRBJ2-1,CASSREGLRNEQFF,TGCGCCAGCAGCCGAGAGGGCCTTCGGAATGAGCAGTTCTTC
-,TRBD2,TRBV19,TRBJ2-7,CASSIDGRGLDEQYF,TGTGCCAGTAGTATAGATGGAAGGGGACTAGACGAGCAGTACTTC
-,-,TRBV2,TRBJ2-1,CASSRDSTPSDEQFF,TGTGCCAGCAGTCGAGACTCCACCCCAAGTGATGAGCAGTTCTTC
-,-,TRBV2,TRBJ1-4,CASSDRSIANDEKLFF,TGTGCCAGCAGTGATAGATCGATAGCCAATGATGAAAAACTGTTTTTT
-,TRBD1,TRBV14,TRBJ2-7,CASTAGTGAYEQYF,TGTGCCAGCACAGCAGGGACAGGGGCCTACGAGCAGTACTTC
-,-,TRBV7-2,TRBJ2-7,CASSLGGGLIRSSSYEQYF,TGTGCCAGCAGCTTAGGCGGGGGCTTAATCAGGTCCAGCTCCTACGAGCAGTACTTC
-,-,TRBV5-6,TRBJ2-1,CASSTTGWSNEQFF,TGTGCCAGCAGTACGACTGGATGGAGCAATGAGCAGTTCTTC
-,TRBD2,TRBV18,TRBJ2-1,CASSPKGGNEQFF,TGTGCCAGCTCACCGAAGGGAGGGAACGAGCAGTTCTTC
-,TRBD2,TRBV15,TRBJ2-7,CATSRALAGVYEQYF,TGTGCCACCAGCAGAGCCCTAGCGGGGGTTTACGAGCAGTACTTC
few,-,TRBV1,TRBJ1-1,CTSSQEFGGGWGCTEAFF,TGCACCAGCAGCCAAGAGTTCGGGGGTGGTTGGGGATGCACTGAAGCTTTCTTT
-,-,TRBV2,TRBJ1-2,CASSESAAQNYGYTF,TGTGCCAGCAGTGAGTCGGCGGCCCAGAACTATGGCTACACCTTC
once,TRBD2,TRBV23-1,TRBJ2-7,CASSQSPASGVSYEQYF,TGCGCCAGCAGTCAATCCCCAGCTAGCGGGGTTTCCTACGAGCAGTACTTC
-,TRBD1,TRBV29-1,TRBJ2-7,CSVEDRRTGARLGEQYF,TGCAGCGTTGAAGATCGGCGGACAGGGGCCCGACTGGGCGAGCAGTACTTC
-,-,TRBV9,TRBJ1-1,CASSVGYQDTEAFF,TGTGCCAGCAGCGTAGGGTACCAGGACACTGAAGCTTTCTTT
-,-,TRBV4-3,TRBJ2-2,CASSQEEGTGELFF,TGCGCCAGCAGCCAAGAGGAGGGGACCGGGGAGCTGTTTTTT
-,-,TRBV27,TRBJ2-7,CASSLSGGASIYEQYF,TGTGCCAGCAGTTTATCGGGGGGGGCTAGCATCTACGAGCAGTACTTC
-,-,TRBV6-1,TRBJ1-3,CASSEPGSSGNTIYF,TGTGCCAGCAGTGAACCGGGGAGCTCTGGAAACACCATATATTTT
-,-,TRBV29-1,TRBJ2-1,CSVDRQAKQFF,TGCAGCGTTGATCGGCAGGCTAAGCAGTTCTTC
-,-,TRBV30,TRBJ2-1,CAWSPTGNNEQFF,TGTGCCTGGAGCCCGACGGGGAACAATGAGCAGTTCTTC
-,-,TRBV7-3,TRBJ2-1,CASSLVPGTDNEQFF,TGTGCCAGCAGCTTAGTGCCGGGGACTGACAATGAGCAGTTCTTC
once,TRBD1,TRBV5-1,TRBJ1-2,CASSLDLDRAAGYTF,TGCGCCAGCAGCTTGGATCTGGACAGGGCGGCTGGCTACACCTTC
-,-,TRBV27,TRBJ2-5,CASTYRETQYF,TGTGCCAGCACCTACAGGGAGACCCAGTACTTC
few,-,TRBV4-1,TRBJ1-1,CASSQDQGSEAFF,TGCGCCAGCAGCCAAGATCAAGGGAGTGAAGCTTTCTTT
-,TRBD1,TRBV27,TRBJ1-2,CASAGEGANYGYTF,TGTGCCAGCGCAGGTGAGGGGGCGAACTATGGCTACACCTTC
-,TRBD1,TRBV19,TRBJ2-7,CASSRTGGIYEQYF,TGTGCCAGTAGTAGGACAGGGGGCATCTACGAGCAGTACTTC
-,-,TRBV10-1,TRBJ2-7,CASSLQGYEQYF,TGCGCCAGCAGTCTACAGGGCTACGAGCAGTACTTC
-,-,TRBV2,TRBJ1-4,CASMRAREDEKLFF,TGTGCCAGCATGAGGGCCAGGGAGGATGAAAAACTGTTTTTT
-,-,TRBV5-5,TRBJ1-5,CASSPRGGEGQPQHF,TGTGCCAGCAGCCCCAGGGGAGGGGAGGGTCAGCCCCAGCATTTT
once,TRBD2,TRBV4-1,TRBJ2-1,CASSQEGGTSASNEQFF,TGCGCCAGCAGCCAAGAAGGTGGGACTAGCGCTAGCAATGAGCAGTTCTTC
-,TRBD1,TRBV5-1,TRBJ2-5,CASTPDRADQETQYF,TGCGCCAGCACCCCCGACAGGGCGGACCAAGAGACCCAGTACTTC
-,TRBD1,TRBV6-5,TRBJ2-7,CASSYGAPYRGYEQYF,TGTGCCAGCAGTTACGGGGCTCCTTACAGGGGGTACGAGCAGTACTTC
-,-,TRBV19,TRBJ2-1,CASKSSGLYNEQFF,TGTGCCAGTAAGAGTAGCGGCCTTTACAATGAGCAGTTCTTC
-,TRBD2,TRBV5-1,TRBJ2-5,CASSLVSPGLAGGETQYF,TGCGCCAGCAGCTTGGTCTCACCGGGACTAGCGGGCGGGGAGACCCAGTACTTC
-,TRBD1,TRBV25-1,TRBJ1-1,CASSPGQGKTEAFF,TGTGCCAGCAGCCCGGGACAGGGGAAGACTGAAGCTTTCTTT
-,TRBD2,TRBV5-1,TRBJ2-1,CASSPTLAGVNEQFF,TGCGCCAGCAGCCCTACCCTAGCGGGAGTCAATGAGCAGTTCTTC
few,-,TRBV9,TRBJ2-3,CASSVALGANTQYF,TGTGCCAGCAGCGTAGCTTTGGGGGCTAATACGCAGTATTTT
-,TRBD2,TRBV5-1,TRBJ2-5,CASSLAGTSLLETQYF,TGCGCCAGCAGCTTGGCCGGGACTAGTCTTTTAGAGACCCAGTACTTC
few,-,TRBV4-2,TRBJ1-1,CASSQDPNREGQAFF,TGTGCCAGCAGCCAAGACCCGAACAGGGAGGGACAAGCTTTCTTT